A selection of T cell receptor beta chains follows, all from one sample in a study of beta chain features in type 1 diabetes. Produced via immunoSEQ multiplex PCR; TCRdb's table is partial and in-frame only. Of roughly 100,000 clones listed, 28% are singletons. The sequencing sample was made of central memory CD4+ T cells from blood. These receptor sequences come from a woman under 30 with type 1 diabetes. CDR3s include the opening cysteine and the closing phenylalanine or tryptophan. A D gene is named only where the DNA matches it firmly. Where a row states a size, it is once, few, many or the class of an expanded clone; other rows omit it.

>-|few|TRBV10-3|TRBJ2-5
TGTGCCATCAGTGAACGGCGGGAAGAGACCCAGTACTTC
CAISERREETQYF
>-|-|TRBV6-6|TRBJ1-4
TGTGCCAGCAATCTCGGGGGTGCAACTAATGAAAAACTGTTTTTT
CASNLGGATNEKLFF
>-|-|TRBV7-2|TRBJ1-3
TGTGCCAGCAGCTCCGGACAGAGAAGCTCTGGAAACACCATATATTTT
CASSSGQRSSGNTIYF
>TRBD2|-|TRBV5-1|TRBJ2-7
TGCGCCAGCAGCTCACTCGGACTAGCTCGAGGAGCCTACGAGCAGTACTTC
CASSSLGLARGAYEQYF
>-|-|TRBV11-2|TRBJ1-4
TGTGCCAGCAGCCTACCATATGAAAAACTGTTTTTT
CASSLPYEKLFF
>TRBD2|-|TRBV7-2|TRBJ2-7
TGTGCCAGCAGCTACAGGACTAGCGGCCACTACGAGCAGTACTTC
CASSYRTSGHYEQYF
>TRBD1|-|TRBV7-2|TRBJ2-3
TGTGCCAGCAGCTTTACCGGGACAGCAAAAACAGATACGCAGTATTTT
CASSFTGTAKTDTQYF
>TRBD2|-|TRBV9|TRBJ2-2
TGTGCCAGCAGCGTCTCCCCATCTAGCGGGAGTGGGGACACCGGGGAGCTGTTTTTT
CASSVSPSSGSGDTGELFF
>-|-|TRBV30|TRBJ1-1
TGTGCCTGGAGTGACGCCCCATCAACAGGGCGAGCTTTCTTT
CAWSDAPSTGRAFF
>-|-|TRBV2|TRBJ1-2
TGTGCCAGCAGTGGGGAGGGTTTCGGCTACACCTTC
CASSGEGFGYTF
>TRBD2|few|TRBV28|TRBJ2-1
TGTGCCAGCAGTCTTAGCGGGAGGTCCTACAATGAGCAGTTCTTC
CASSLSGRSYNEQFF
>-|-|TRBV28|TRBJ2-7
TGTGCCAGCAGTTATCCCGGGACACCGAGCTCCTACGAGCAGTACTTC
CASSYPGTPSSYEQYF
>-|-|TRBV27|TRBJ2-6
TGTGCCAGCAGGAGGGGGGGAAATGGGGCCAACGTCCTGACTTTC
CASRRGGNGANVLTF
>-|few|TRBV15|TRBJ2-1
TGTGCCACCAGCAGAGATCGCTCGCTTCGGGAAATGGGCAAGGAGCAGTTCTTC
CATSRDRSLREMGKEQFF
>TRBD2|-|TRBV29-1|TRBJ2-1
TGCAGCGTTGAAGATCCCGTACTAGCGGGAGTAGACGAGCAGTTCTTC
CSVEDPVLAGVDEQFF
>TRBD1|few|TRBV10-3|TRBJ1-6
TGTGCCGCGGGACAGCCCTTCGGCTCACCCCTCCACTTT
CAAGQPFGSPLHF
>-|few|TRBV11-2|TRBJ1-2
TGTGCCAGCAGCTCAACAGGGAGAAGGGATGGCTACACCTTC
CASSSTGRRDGYTF
>-|-|TRBV7-9|TRBJ2-3
TGTGCCAGCAGCCCCACAGGGAAAGATACGCAGTATTTT
CASSPTGKDTQYF